The 5 T cell receptor beta chains reported below all come from one sample, sequenced in a study of cytomegalovirus exposure and HLA in healthy donors (dated by TCRdb to 2017 to 2019). The library was produced with the immunoSEQ multiplex PCR assay. The multiplex PCR relied on a mix of 60 forward primers for TCR Vbeta segments and 13 reverse primers for TCR Jbeta segments. TCRdb obtained this table from immuneACCESS and retained in-frame rearrangements with V and J assigned. These tables miss some clones; where compared with another copy, unresolved V genes account for less than half of the shortfall, and the remainder is unexplained. The sample table holds approximately 150,000 clones, of which 65% to 85% were seen once. The ten largest clonotypes hold about 1.3% of the sample. Sequenced sample: PBMCs. The source is a man aged 55 to 70 in good health and CMV-seronegative.

The V call is TRBV11-2, the J call TRBJ2-3; D call uncertain. This CDR3 region has 13 residues. Trimming left V 4 bases short and J 1 base short, with 6 bases between. Germline V gene lookup returns CDR1 SGHAT and CDR2 FQNNGV. The CDR3 spells CASSSIRTDTQYF. The CDR3, as DNA: TGTGCCAGCAGCTCCATCCGCACAGATACGCAGTATTTT.

This clone appeared once. The gene calls are TRBV18 and TRBJ2-3; 12 bases map to TRBD1. This CDR3 has 17 residues. V lost 2 bases and J lost 6; bases outside the gene matches: 9. Germline lookup yields CDR1 KGHSH and CDR2 LQKENI. CDR3: CASSPAGQGAGADTQYF. In DNA, the CDR3 is TGTGCCAGCTCACCAGCGGGACAGGGGGCTGGGGCGGATACGCAGTATTTT.

J is TRBJ2-7 and V is TRBV28, with 8 bases that match TRBD2. The germline gives CDR1 MDHEN, CDR2 SYDVKM. V trimming: 6 bases; J trimming: 2 bases; junction bases outside the gene matches: 9. The CDR3 has 15 amino acids. The chain's CDR3 is CASSNPGGEAYEQYF. CDR3 nucleotide sequence: TGTGCCAGCAGCAACCCGGGGGGGGAAGCCTACGAGCAGTACTTC. Filled out from reference TRBV28 and TRBJ2-7, the complete variable domain reads DVKVTQSSRYLVKRTGEKVFLECVQDMDHENMFWYRQDPGLGLRLIYFSYDVKMKEKGDIPEGYSVSREKKERFSLILESASTNQTSMYLCASSNPGGEAYEQYFGPGTRLTVT.

The genes are TRBV28 and TRBJ2-3; D gene unclear. Trimming removed 5 bases at V and 2 bases at J, with 14 bases between. The germline gives CDR1 MDHEN, CDR2 SYDVKM. The CDR3 runs 15 residues. The CDR3: CASSPPRGPTDTQYF. CDR3 in DNA: TGTGCCAGCAGTCCGCCTAGAGGCCCCACAGATACGCAGTATTTT.

This clone was seen a handful of times. The chain has TRBV29-1 and TRBJ2-7; weak D call: TRBD2 (6 bases). This CDR3 comprises 12 residues. The germline gives CDR1 SQVTM, CDR2 ANQGSEA. The germline V and J ends were trimmed by 4 bases and 3 bases, with 10 bases remaining between them. This CDR3 reads CSVGDGGYEQYF. In DNA form, the CDR3 reads TGCAGCGTTGGGGACGGGGGCTACGAGCAGTACTTC.